This T cell receptor beta chain was sequenced in a study of cytomegalovirus exposure and HLA in healthy donors. Study outcomes and limitations: TCR beta chains numbering some 160 were designated cytomegalovirus-associated. In vitro confirmation showed a few CMV-associated chains to be CMV antigen specific. First-cohort TCR clusters were later found to tend to co-occur in the 120 validation repertoires.

In the case of this clone: Its target is not known.

Produced via immunoSEQ multiplex PCR; TCRdb's table is partial and in-frame only. This table holds about 280,000 clones, just over 85% found once. Donors were drawn from the approximately 120-subject validation cohort, separate from the roughly 700-subject first cohort. What was sequenced was PBMCs. The clonotype was recovered from a young woman in good health and CMV-seronegative.

The DNA of the CDR3 is TGTGCCAGCAGCGGGGGACTAGCGGGACGTGGGGCAGATACGCAGTATTTT. Translated: CASSGGLAGRGADTQYF. The rearrangement uses TRBV9 and TRBJ2-3; 13 nucleotides align to TRBD2. The ends lost 3 bases at V and 4 bases at J; junction bases unmatched: 8. From germline, CDR1 is SGDLS and CDR2 YYNGEE. The CDR3 loop spans 17 amino acids.